This T cell receptor (beta chain) was sequenced in a study of CD8+ T cells in alopecia areata. Study-level background: At a dose of 5 to 10 mg twice daily, oral tofacitinib was given to treated patients. Study-wide findings and caveats: Scalp lesions, especially in alopecia totalis/universalis, had higher clonality than normal scalp.

The V and J ends lost 6 bases and 2 bases respectively, with 17 bases between them. CDR1 is MDHEN and CDR2 is SYDVKM in the germline V gene. The CDR3 contains 16 residues. Extracted RNA was reverse transcribed into cDNA, the sequencing template. TCRdb's copy holds only in-frame clones and misses some; the assay was immunoSEQ multiplex PCR. The sample has about 97,000 clones; roughly two fifths are singletons. As regards this clone: Its antigen is unknown.

Sequencing input: CD4+ T cells sorted from blood. This sequence was found in a human donor with alopecia areata. The rearrangement links TRBV28 to TRBJ1-5; D gene unclear. Here the CDR3 reads CASRPTAAAGNQPQHF. In DNA, the CDR3 is TGTGCCAGCAGACCAACAGCAGCTGCGGGCAATCAGCCCCAGCATTTT.